A selection of T cell receptor beta chains follows, all from one sample in a study of shared clonotypes between healthy human individuals. Clones were sequenced by immunoSEQ multiplex PCR, and TCRdb holds only the in-frame ones, with some missing. The sample records about 2,200,000 clones, just over 90% being singletons. The sequencing sample was made of naive CD8+ T cells from PBMCs. Every receptor here comes from a young man in good health. Some clones in this sample may be carry-over from other donors' samples. CDR3s include the opening cysteine and the closing phenylalanine or tryptophan. A D gene is named only where the DNA matches it firmly. Clone size is given for some rows only: seen once, a few or many times, or a class if the clone is expanded.

CDR3nt: TGTGCCAGCAGCGAACTTTACAGCGGGAGTACTTACAATGAGCAGTTCTTC
CDR3aa: CASSELYSGSTYNEQFF
v_gene: TRBV11-2
abundance: NA
d_gene: TRBD2
j_gene: TRBJ2-1

CDR3nt: TGTGCCAGCAGCTTAGGGACCTCCTACGAGCAGTACTTC
CDR3aa: CASSLGTSYEQYF
v_gene: TRBV11-2
abundance: NA
d_gene: NA
j_gene: TRBJ2-7

CDR3nt: TGTGCCAGCAGCTTTAGGGGAGGGAGCTCCTACGAGCAGTACTTC
CDR3aa: CASSFRGGSSYEQYF
v_gene: TRBV7-8
abundance: NA
d_gene: TRBD2
j_gene: TRBJ2-7

CDR3nt: TGTGCCAGCGGAAACAGGGGAACTAATGAAAAACTGTTTTTT
CDR3aa: CASGNRGTNEKLFF
v_gene: TRBV6-1
abundance: NA
d_gene: TRBD1
j_gene: TRBJ1-4

CDR3nt: TGTGCCAGCAGCCAAGGCCGGGACAAACTTTCACCCCTCCACTTT
CDR3aa: CASSQGRDKLSPLHF
v_gene: TRBV4-2
abundance: NA
d_gene: NA
j_gene: TRBJ1-6

CDR3nt: TGCGCCAGCAGCCCGGGACAGGGCCTCTATGGCTACACCTTC
CDR3aa: CASSPGQGLYGYTF
v_gene: TRBV5-1
abundance: NA
d_gene: TRBD1
j_gene: TRBJ1-2

CDR3nt: TGTGCCAGCAGTTTATTGATAGGGACAGGGTTCGGGAATGGCTACACCTTC
CDR3aa: CASSLLIGTGFGNGYTF
v_gene: TRBV28
abundance: NA
d_gene: TRBD1
j_gene: TRBJ1-2

CDR3nt: TGTGCCAGCAGCTTCGGGACAGGGATGGACGAGCAGTACTTC
CDR3aa: CASSFGTGMDEQYF
v_gene: TRBV5-5
abundance: once
d_gene: TRBD1
j_gene: TRBJ2-7

CDR3nt: TGTGCCAGCAGCTCCCCCCTAGCGGGAAGCACAGATACGCAGTATTTT
CDR3aa: CASSSPLAGSTDTQYF
v_gene: TRBV9
abundance: NA
d_gene: TRBD2
j_gene: TRBJ2-3

CDR3nt: TGTGCCAGCAGCGAGATCGGGTGGGGCAGCGGCACTGAAGCTTTCTTT
CDR3aa: CASSEIGWGSGTEAFF
v_gene: TRBV27
abundance: NA
d_gene: NA
j_gene: TRBJ1-1

CDR3nt: TGTGCCAGCAGCTCAAGCCTACAAGTTTACGAGCAGTACTTC
CDR3aa: CASSSSLQVYEQYF
v_gene: TRBV7-9
abundance: NA
d_gene: NA
j_gene: TRBJ2-7

CDR3nt: TGCGCCAGCAGCTTGTCGTCGGGGGCCCGGGTGAACACTGAAGCTTTCTTT
CDR3aa: CASSLSSGARVNTEAFF
v_gene: TRBV5-1
abundance: NA
d_gene: NA
j_gene: TRBJ1-1

CDR3nt: TGTGCCAGCAGCGTAGCCCCAGGGGGGGCCACAGATACGCAGTATTTT
CDR3aa: CASSVAPGGATDTQYF
v_gene: TRBV9
abundance: NA
d_gene: NA
j_gene: TRBJ2-3

CDR3nt: TGTGCCAGCAGCTTTATCGAGGGGTCCTTTAGCGAGCAGTACTTC
CDR3aa: CASSFIEGSFSEQYF
v_gene: TRBV7-9
abundance: NA
d_gene: NA
j_gene: TRBJ2-7

CDR3nt: TGTGCCTGGAAGGGACCGAGCTCCTACGAGCAGTACTTC
CDR3aa: CAWKGPSSYEQYF
v_gene: TRBV30
abundance: NA
d_gene: NA
j_gene: TRBJ2-7

CDR3nt: TGTGCCAGCAGCTTGGCGGTTTCACTCACAGATGAGCAGTTCTTC
CDR3aa: CASSLAVSLTDEQFF
v_gene: TRBV5-4
abundance: NA
d_gene: NA
j_gene: TRBJ2-1

CDR3nt: TGCGCCAGCAGCCAAGCCCCGACACCTAGCGGATCCTACGAGCAGTACTTC
CDR3aa: CASSQAPTPSGSYEQYF
v_gene: TRBV4-1
abundance: NA
d_gene: TRBD2
j_gene: TRBJ2-7

CDR3nt: TGTGCCTGGAGTGACGGGAGGTGGCACGAGCAGTACTTC
CDR3aa: CAWSDGRWHEQYF
v_gene: TRBV30
abundance: NA
d_gene: TRBD2
j_gene: TRBJ2-7

CDR3nt: TGTGCCCTCGGACTGTCGGCCCGCCCCACCACCTACGAGCAGTACTTC
CDR3aa: CALGLSARPTTYEQYF
v_gene: TRBV30
abundance: NA
d_gene: NA
j_gene: TRBJ2-7

CDR3nt: TGTGCCAGCAGGGGCGCTAGCGGGATCTACAATGAGCAGTTCTTC
CDR3aa: CASRGASGIYNEQFF
v_gene: TRBV11-2
abundance: NA
d_gene: TRBD2
j_gene: TRBJ2-1

CDR3nt: TGTGCCAGCAGCCCCGGCCAGGGGGCCGTTCAGCCCCAGCATTTT
CDR3aa: CASSPGQGAVQPQHF
v_gene: TRBV7-6
abundance: NA
d_gene: TRBD1
j_gene: TRBJ1-5

CDR3nt: TGTGCCAGCAGTGTAACAGGGAGCTCCTACGAGCAGTACTTC
CDR3aa: CASSVTGSSYEQYF
v_gene: TRBV27
abundance: NA
d_gene: NA
j_gene: TRBJ2-7

CDR3nt: TGTGCCAGCAGCTTAGGGCCAGGCAATAGCAATCAGCCCCAGCATTTT
CDR3aa: CASSLGPGNSNQPQHF
v_gene: TRBV7-9
abundance: NA
d_gene: NA
j_gene: TRBJ1-5

CDR3nt: TGTGCCAGCATCCCGAGGCCCGGGGAGGACAATGAGCAGTTCTTC
CDR3aa: CASIPRPGEDNEQFF
v_gene: TRBV6-1
abundance: NA
d_gene: NA
j_gene: TRBJ2-1

CDR3nt: TGTGCCAGCTCACCAACCTGGGCGGGGAATTCTAACTATGGCTACACCTTC
CDR3aa: CASSPTWAGNSNYGYTF
v_gene: TRBV18
abundance: NA
d_gene: NA
j_gene: TRBJ1-2

CDR3nt: TGTGCCAGCAGTTTCTTCAGGAGCACCCAGCCCCAGCATTTT
CDR3aa: CASSFFRSTQPQHF
v_gene: TRBV28
abundance: NA
d_gene: NA
j_gene: TRBJ1-5

CDR3nt: TGTGCTAGTGGTTCCACGTTGGGCCTTTATGGCTACACCTTC
CDR3aa: CASGSTLGLYGYTF
v_gene: TRBV12-5
abundance: NA
d_gene: NA
j_gene: TRBJ1-2

CDR3nt: TGTGCCAGCAGCTTAGTCCCGAGCAATCAGCCCCAGCATTTT
CDR3aa: CASSLVPSNQPQHF
v_gene: TRBV7-9
abundance: NA
d_gene: NA
j_gene: TRBJ1-5

CDR3nt: TGTGCCATCAGGTTAGTATACAGGGTTCTCTTTAATAGCAATCAGCCCCAGCATTTT
CDR3aa: CAIRLVYRVLFNSNQPQHF
v_gene: TRBV10-3
abundance: NA
d_gene: NA
j_gene: TRBJ1-5

CDR3nt: TGTGCCAGCAGTCTACGCGGGAGCTCCTACAATGAGCAGTTCTTC
CDR3aa: CASSLRGSSYNEQFF
v_gene: TRBV27
abundance: few
d_gene: TRBD2
j_gene: TRBJ2-1

CDR3nt: TGCAGCGCTACGGGACAGTGGGATTACGAGCAGTACTTC
CDR3aa: CSATGQWDYEQYF
v_gene: TRBV29-1
abundance: NA
d_gene: TRBD1
j_gene: TRBJ2-7

CDR3nt: TGTGCCAGCAGCTTACTAGCGAAAGAGACCCAGTACTTC
CDR3aa: CASSLLAKETQYF
v_gene: TRBV7-8
abundance: NA
d_gene: NA
j_gene: TRBJ2-5

CDR3nt: TGTGCCAGCTCTCCCGGACCTGCACCTGGGGCCAACGTCCTGACTTTC
CDR3aa: CASSPGPAPGANVLTF
v_gene: TRBV27
abundance: NA
d_gene: NA
j_gene: TRBJ2-6

CDR3nt: TGTGCCAGCAGCCACACTCGAGGAAACATTCCGGGCCAAGAGACCCAGTACTTC
CDR3aa: CASSHTRGNIPGQETQYF
v_gene: TRBV7-9
abundance: NA
d_gene: NA
j_gene: TRBJ2-5

CDR3nt: TGTGCCAGCAGTTTCCGGGGACAGGGACTCTACGAGCAGTACTTC
CDR3aa: CASSFRGQGLYEQYF
v_gene: TRBV28
abundance: NA
d_gene: TRBD1
j_gene: TRBJ2-7

CDR3nt: TGCGCCAGCAGAAACGTTATTGGATCGCGGGGCCCCTCCTACGAGCAGTACTTC
CDR3aa: CASRNVIGSRGPSYEQYF
v_gene: TRBV23-1
abundance: NA
d_gene: NA
j_gene: TRBJ2-7

CDR3nt: TGTGCCAGCAGCCAAGATCAGGGGGAGGGGAACTACGAGCAGTACTTC
CDR3aa: CASSQDQGEGNYEQYF
v_gene: TRBV4-2
abundance: NA
d_gene: NA
j_gene: TRBJ2-7

CDR3nt: TGCGCCAGCAGCTCGTACCCGGGAGGGCTTAGAGACGAGCAGTACTTC
CDR3aa: CASSSYPGGLRDEQYF
v_gene: TRBV5-1
abundance: NA
d_gene: TRBD2
j_gene: TRBJ2-7

CDR3nt: TGTGCCAGCAGCCCAGGGGGCGCAATCTACGAGCAGTACTTC
CDR3aa: CASSPGGAIYEQYF
v_gene: TRBV5-6
abundance: once
d_gene: TRBD1
j_gene: TRBJ2-7

CDR3nt: TGTGCCAGCAGCATAGGGGGCGGCACTGAAGCTTTCTTT
CDR3aa: CASSIGGGTEAFF
v_gene: TRBV9
abundance: NA
d_gene: TRBD1
j_gene: TRBJ1-1

CDR3nt: TGTGCCAGCAGCTTGGATTACTACGAGCAGTACTTC
CDR3aa: CASSLDYYEQYF
v_gene: TRBV5-4
abundance: NA
d_gene: NA
j_gene: TRBJ2-7